The clone carrying this T cell receptor (beta chain) occurred a few times. The antigen remains unidentified. These data belong to a study of blood T cells in healthy people across ages. Samples had at least 6.5 million PBMCs isolated from them. The study's findings and limits: Expanded clonotype shifts may have been confounded, as the donors had an unknown CMV status.

Sample-barcoded 5' priming and a J-beta primer mix drove a second PCR of about 7 to 12 cycles. Each of the cDNA molecules was tagged by a template-switch adaptor with 12 random nucleotides. Per-sample output comprised a minimum of 2.5 million paired-end reads containing CDR3. TCRdb reanalysed the 5' RACE reads using MiXCR and keeps one entry per CDR3 protein. The sample contains 650,000 to 1,000,000 distinct CDR3 sequences, approximately 35% of which appear only once. This CDR3 is 13 amino acids long. CDR1 DFQATT and CDR2 SNEGSKA come from the germline V gene (reference sequence). Trimming shortened V by 6 bases and J by 1 base, and 12 bases separated the two germline ends.

Sequencing was done on a sample of blood. The V call is TRBV20-1, the J call TRBJ1-1; D gene ambiguous. This sequence was found in a man aged 18 to 29 in good health. This chain's CDR3 is CSASTGWNTEAFF. The CDR3, as DNA: TGCAGTGCCTCAACGGGCTGGAACACTGAAGCTTTCTTT.